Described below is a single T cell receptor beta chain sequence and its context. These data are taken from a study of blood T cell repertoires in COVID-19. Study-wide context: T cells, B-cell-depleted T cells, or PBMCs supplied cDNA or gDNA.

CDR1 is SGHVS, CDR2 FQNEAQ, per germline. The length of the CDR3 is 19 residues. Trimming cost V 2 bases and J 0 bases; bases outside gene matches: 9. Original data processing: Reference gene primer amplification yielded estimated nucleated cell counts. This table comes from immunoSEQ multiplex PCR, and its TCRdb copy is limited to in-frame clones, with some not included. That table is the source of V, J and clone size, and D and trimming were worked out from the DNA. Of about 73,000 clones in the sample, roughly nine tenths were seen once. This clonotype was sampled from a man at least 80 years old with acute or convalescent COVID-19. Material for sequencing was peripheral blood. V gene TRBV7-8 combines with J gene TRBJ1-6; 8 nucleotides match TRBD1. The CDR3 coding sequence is TGTGCCAGCAGCTTAACCGGACAGGGCCCAAGCTCCTATAATTCACCCCTCCACTTT. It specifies CASSLTGQGPSSYNSPLHF.